What follows are 30 T cell receptor beta chains derived from one specimen sequenced in a study of cytomegalovirus exposure and HLA in healthy donors. Researchers ran the PCR with 60 Vbeta and 13 Jbeta primers. Assay used: immunoSEQ multiplex PCR; TCRdb lists only in-frame clones, some missing. The sample contains around 150,000 clones, roughly 80% of which appear only once. Sequencing input: PBMCs. The receptor source for this set is a man aged 35-49 years in good health and CMV-seropositive.

The gene calls are TRBV15 and TRBJ1-2; TRBD1 aligns across 7 bases. The CDR3 extends over 13 amino acids. Per germline, CDR1 LNHNV and CDR2 YYDKDF (reference sequence). The trim removed 5 bases at V and 5 bases at J, leaving 5 bases unmatched. The CDR3 sequence: CATSGGQTYGYTF. The CDR3, as DNA: TGTGCCACCAGCGGGGGACAGACTTATGGCTACACCTTC. Based on the CDR3 plus reference TRBV15 and TRBJ1-2, the full variable domain is DAMVIQNPRYQVTQFGKPVTLSCSQTLNHNVMYWYQQKSSQAPKLLFHYYDKDFNNEADTPDNFQSRRPNTSFCFLDIRSPGLGDTAMYLCATSGGQTYGYTFGSGTRLTVV.

The rearrangement links TRBV19 to TRBJ1-2; D unclear. CDR1 is LNHDA and CDR2 is SQIVND in the germline V gene (reference sequence). V was cut by 3 bases and J by 1 base, with 9 bases left in between. CDR3 length: 14 residues. This CDR3 reads CASSILSVNYGYTF. The CDR3 nucleotides read TGTGCCAGTAGTATTCTTTCGGTTAACTATGGCTACACCTTC.

The chain recombines TRBV18 with TRBJ2-1, with 7 bases identical to TRBD1. The germline CDR1 and CDR2 sequences are KGHSH and LQKENI. The V segment lost 3 bases and the J segment 1 base; nucleotides outside the gene matches: 9. The CDR3 contains 17 residues. This CDR3 reads CASSPLLGTDSYNEQFF. The CDR3 nucleotides are TGTGCCAGCTCACCTCTGCTTGGGACAGATTCCTACAATGAGCAGTTCTTC. Together with reference TRBV18 and TRBJ2-1, the CDR3 gives the full variable domain: NAGVMQNPRHLVRRRGQEARLRCSPMKGHSHVYWYRQLPEEGLKFMVYLQKENIIDESGMPKERFSAEFPKEGPSILRIQQVVRGDSAAYFCASSPLLGTDSYNEQFFGPGTRLTVL.

This clone turned up a few times. V gene TRBV6-1 combines with J gene TRBJ2-1; 9 bases are shared with TRBD1. The V segment lost 2 bases and the J segment 5 bases; nucleotides outside the gene matches: 4. This CDR3 comprises 15 residues. Germline V gene sequence: CDR1 MNHNS, CDR2 SASEGT. CDR3 loop: CASSERDRVHNEQFF. The CDR3 nucleotides read TGTGCCAGCAGTGAAAGGGACAGGGTTCACAATGAGCAGTTCTTC.

J is TRBJ1-1 and V is TRBV5-4; TRBD1 aligns across 10 bases. Germline V gives CDR1 SGHNT, CDR2 YYREEE (reference sequence). Unmatched junction bases numbered 15, after V lost 2 bases and J lost 5 bases. The CDR3 extends over 18 amino acids. The CDR3 DNA reads TGTGCCAGCAGCTTCCCCGGGACAGGGGCGGTATTGGGGACTGAAGCTTTCTTT. It encodes CASSFPGTGAVLGTEAFF.

The chain recombines TRBV7-3 with TRBJ1-3; D possibly corresponds to TRBD1 (5 bases). From germline, CDR1 is SGHTA and CDR2 FQGTGA. V lost 2 bases, J lost 0 bases, and 11 bases lay in between. The CDR3 sequence is 16 residues long. CDR3 sequence: CASSLGTPSSGNTIYF. CDR3 DNA sequence: TGTGCCAGCAGCTTAGGGACTCCAAGCTCTGGAAACACCATATATTTT.

This clone was seen more than once but under ten times. The chain has TRBV25-1 and TRBJ2-1; 9 nucleotides align to TRBD2. The junction had 10 bases not matched to a gene; V was cut back by 8 bases and J by 8 bases. The germline CDR1 and CDR2 sequences are MGHDK and SYGVNS. The CDR3 covers 14 residues. This CDR3 is CASQLAGVVHEQFF. In DNA form, the CDR3 reads TGTGCCAGCCAATTAGCGGGAGTGGTTCATGAGCAGTTCTTC.

This clone was observed a handful of times. The chain joins TRBV19 to TRBJ2-7; maybe TRBD1 (5 bases). The germline V gene has CDR1 LNHDA and CDR2 SQIVND (reference sequence). This CDR3 region has 13 residues. Trimming took off 1 base at V and 4 bases at J, with 8 bases between the two ends. CDR3 amino acids: CASSIGTIYEQYF. As DNA, the CDR3 is TGTGCCAGTAGTATAGGGACAATTTACGAGCAGTACTTC.

This clone was seen more than once but under ten times. J is TRBJ1-2 and V is TRBV4-3, with D possibly matching TRBD1 (6 bases). Germline values: CDR1 LGHNA, CDR2 YSLEER. Trimming removed 0 bases from V and 7 bases from J, with 21 bases in between. The CDR3 extends over 17 amino acids. CDR3 sequence: CASSQDGSWGGLAGYTF. As DNA, the CDR3 is TGCGCCAGCAGCCAAGATGGGTCTTGGGGGGGGCTGGCTGGCTACACCTTC.

The chain recombines TRBV7-2 with TRBJ2-3; TRBD2 matches 8 bases. Trimming took 6 bases from V and 0 from J; bases not matched to a gene: 2. Germline-derived CDR1 and CDR2 are SGHTA and FQGNSA. CDR3 length: 14 residues. As DNA, the CDR3 is TGTGCCAGCAGAGCGGGGGTTAGCACAGATACGCAGTATTTT. Translation: CASRAGVSTDTQYF.

V and J are TRBV19 and TRBJ2-7; 10 nucleotides agree with TRBD1. CDR1 and CDR2 from the germline V gene are LNHDA and SQIVND (reference sequence). CDR3 length: 14 residues. J lost 4 bases, V lost 7 bases, and 7 bases had no gene match. CDR3 DNA: TGTGCCAGTAAAACCGGGACAGGGGTGTACGAGCAGTACTTC. Amino acid sequence: CASKTGTGVYEQYF. The variable domain in full, completed from reference TRBV19 and TRBJ2-7, reads DGGITQSPKYLFRKEGQNVTLSCEQNLNHDAMYWYRQDPGQGLRLIYYSQIVNDFQKGDIAEGYSVSREKKESFPLTVTSAQKNPTAFYLCASKTGTGVYEQYFGPGTRLTVT.

The chain carries TRBV9 and TRBJ2-3, with TRBD2 matching 7 bases. V shed 3 bases and J 6 bases; nucleotides not matched to a gene: 10. Germline CDR1 reads SGDLS; CDR2 reads YYNGEE. This CDR3 contains 15 residues. The CDR3 protein is CASSAGTNPMDTQYF. The CDR3, as DNA: TGTGCCAGCAGCGCCGGGACTAATCCCATGGATACGCAGTATTTT.

This CDR3 is CASSPTGVSTDTQYF. CDR3 in DNA: TGTGCCAGCTCGCCGACAGGGGTGAGCACAGATACGCAGTATTTT. This chain uses TRBV18 with TRBJ2-3, with 8 bases aligning to TRBD1. The CDR3 is 15 residues long. V lost 6 bases to trimming and J lost 0 bases; unmatched junction nucleotides: 5. Germline loops: CDR1 KGHSH, CDR2 LQKENI.

The chain joins TRBV19 to TRBJ1-2, with a tentative D call TRBD1 (6 bases). There are 16 residues in the CDR3. Germline V CDR1 and CDR2: LNHDA, SQIVND (reference sequence). Trimming shortened V by 6 bases and J by 3 bases, and 20 bases separated the two germline ends. The CDR3 region is CASSPRGGGIDYGYTF. The CDR3 bases are TGTGCCAGTAGCCCTCGAGGGGGGGGCATCGACTATGGCTACACCTTC.

The gene calls are TRBV29-1 and TRBJ2-7, with 12 bases lining up with TRBD2. This CDR3 is built from 14 residues. From germline, CDR1 is SQVTM and CDR2 ANQGSEA. J lost 5 bases, V lost 5 bases, and 7 bases had no gene match. CDR3 in amino acids: CSVRGLAGRDEQYF. The CDR3 DNA reads TGCAGCGTTCGCGGACTAGCGGGGCGGGACGAGCAGTACTTC.

This rearrangement joins TRBV10-3 to TRBJ1-1; 8 bases line up with TRBD1. This CDR3 is 15 amino acids long. V gave up 2 bases and J gave up 5 bases; unmatched junction bases: 7. The germline CDR1 and CDR2 sequences are ENHRY and SYGVKD. In nucleotides, the CDR3 is TGTGCCATCAGTGAGGGACAGGGAGGCGAAACTGAAGCTTTCTTT. Its protein is CAISEGQGGETEAFF.

The chain recombines TRBV30 with TRBJ2-1, with 16 bases fitting TRBD2. The ends lost 3 bases at V and 0 bases at J; junction bases unmatched: 11. This CDR3 spans 20 amino acids. Germline CDR1 is GTSNPN and CDR2 is SVGIG (reference sequence). The CDR3 nucleotides are TGTGCCTGGAGGGGTACGGGGGGACTAGCGGGAGGGCTCTCCTACAATGAGCAGTTCTTC. Residues: CAWRGTGGLAGGLSYNEQFF. Full variable domain (remainder filled in from reference TRBV30 and TRBJ2-1): SQTIHQWPATLVQPVGSPLSLECTVEGTSNPNLYWYRQAAGRGLQLLFYSVGIGQISSEVPQNLSASRPQDRQFILSSKKLLLSDSGFYLCAWRGTGGLAGGLSYNEQFFGPGTRLTVL.

The CDR3 DNA follows: TGCGCCAGCAGCAGACTAGCGGGAGCATACAATGAGCAGTTCTTC. Its protein is CASSRLAGAYNEQFF. The chain is built from TRBV5-1 and TRBJ2-1, with 12 bases that match TRBD2. This CDR3 region has 15 residues. V shed 4 bases, J shed 4 bases, and the junction held 3 bases outside the gene matches. Germline V gives CDR1 SGHRS, CDR2 YFSETQ.

The chain uses TRBV7-2 and TRBJ1-1; 9 bases are shared with TRBD1. The germline gives CDR1 SGHTA, CDR2 FQGNSA. V lost 5 bases, J lost 2 bases, and 3 bases stayed unmatched. The CDR3 has 14 amino acids. This CDR3 reads CASSPDRGNTEAFF. CDR3 coding DNA: TGTGCCAGCAGCCCGGACAGGGGAAACACTGAAGCTTTCTTT.

This clone appeared once. The chain uses TRBV21-1 and TRBJ2-3; no DNA check was done on the table's D call, TRBD2. TRBV21-1 is a pseudogene. This CDR3 has 17 amino acids. The CDR3 DNA sequence: TGTGCCAGCAGCACCCTGCGCAGCGGGAGAAGCGAAGATACGCAGTATTTT. Protein sequence: CASSTLRSGRSEDTQYF.

This chain links TRBV7-8 with TRBJ2-7; 10 nucleotides line up with TRBD2. CDR1 SGHVS and CDR2 FQNEAQ come from the germline V gene. V shed 2 bases and J 6 bases; nucleotides not matched to a gene: 4. The CDR3 runs to 14 residues. The CDR3 DNA follows: TGTGCCAGCAGCTTACCGGGACTAGCGTTCGAGCAGTACTTC. It specifies CASSLPGLAFEQYF. Supplemented by reference TRBV7-8 and TRBJ2-7, the full variable domain reads GAGVSQSPRYKVAKRGQDVALRCDPISGHVSLFWYQQALGQGPEFLTYFQNEAQLDKSGLPSDRFFAERPEGSVSTLKIQRTQQEDSAVYLCASSLPGLAFEQYFGPGTRLTVT.

In the case of this clone: This sample also contains other DNA sequences that code for the same CDR3. J is TRBJ2-7 and V is TRBV7-8; D is unresolved. CDR1 and CDR2 (germline): SGHVS, FQNEAQ. The CDR3 is 12 residues long. Deletions cut 5 bases from V and 1 base from J, with 6 bases between. The CDR3 DNA reads as TGTGCCAGCAGCCCGCGATCCTACGAGCAGTACTTC. Its protein is CASSPRSYEQYF.

As for this clone: Other DNA sequences from this sample encode an identical CDR3 as well. The V call is TRBV19, the J call TRBJ1-3; unclear D gene. Between the trimmed V and J ends, which lost 7 bases and 0 bases, there was a span of 16 bases. The V gene's germline CDR1 is LNHDA and CDR2 SQIVND (reference sequence). This CDR3 has 16 residues. The CDR3: CASNLQDGNSGNTIYF. The CDR3 DNA is TGTGCCAGTAACCTTCAGGACGGGAACTCTGGAAACACCATATATTTT.

The rearrangement links TRBV7-2 to TRBJ2-1, with TRBD2 matching 14 bases. The CDR3 sequence is 16 residues long. V lost 5 bases, J lost 8 bases, and 8 bases stayed unmatched. Germline V gene data show CDR1 as SGHTA and CDR2 as FQGNSA. The chain's CDR3 is CASSARLAGGPDEQFF. For the CDR3, the DNA is TGTGCCAGCAGCGCTCGACTAGCGGGAGGGCCCGATGAGCAGTTCTTC.

The chain has TRBV10-2 and TRBJ2-7, with TRBD2 as a possible D gene (5 bases). V was shortened by 3 bases and J by 0 bases, with 12 bases between the two germline ends. The CDR3 consists of 15 residues. Germline CDR1 WSHSY, CDR2 SAAADI. In nucleotides, the CDR3 is TGCGCCAGCAGTGAACATTCCGGACTCTCCTACGAGCAGTACTTC. This gives the protein CASSEHSGLSYEQYF.

The chain links TRBV9 to TRBJ2-1, with 14 positions matching TRBD2. Germline lookup yields CDR1 SGDLS and CDR2 YYNGEE. CDR3 size: 16 residues. Trimming removed 4 bases from V and 4 bases from J; junction bases left unmatched: 4. The CDR3 DNA sequence: TGTGCCAGCAGCACGACTAGCGGGAGGGTGTACAATGAGCAGTTCTTC. Translated: CASSTTSGRVYNEQFF. Drawing the rest from reference TRBV9 and TRBJ2-1, the complete variable domain is DSGVTQTPKHLITATGQRVTLRCSPRSGDLSVYWYQQSLDQGLQFLIQYYNGEERAKGNILERFSAQQFPDLHSELNLSSLELGDSALYFCASSTTSGRVYNEQFFGPGTRLTVL.

V usage is TRBV18 and J usage is TRBJ1-4; D ambiguous. Germline V gene lookup returns CDR1 KGHSH and CDR2 LQKENI. The CDR3 spans 15 residues. The V gene lost 3 bases and the J gene lost 3 bases, with 11 bases spanning the gap. In DNA, the CDR3 is TGTGCCAGCTCACCTCCCGGAGGGCCTAATGAAAAACTGTTTTTT. Amino acids: CASSPPGGPNEKLFF.

CDR3 amino acids: CASSTGVKETQYF. DNA of the CDR3: TGTGCCAGTAGTACTGGAGTGAAAGAGACCCAGTACTTC. The chain employs TRBV19 and TRBJ2-5; D is unresolved. This CDR3 spans 13 amino acids. Trimming shortened V by 4 bases and J by 3 bases, and 9 bases separated the two germline ends. Germline V CDR1 and CDR2: LNHDA, SQIVND (reference sequence).

This clone was seen once. The chain is built from TRBV5-1 and TRBJ1-2; 10 bases are a match to TRBD1. The CDR3 covers 14 residues. Trimming removed 0 bases from V and 8 bases from J; junction bases left unmatched: 4. CDR1 SGHRS and CDR2 YFSETQ come from the germline V gene. This CDR3 reads CASSLAGTGEGYTF. CDR3 nucleotide sequence: TGCGCCAGCAGCTTGGCCGGGACAGGGGAGGGCTACACCTTC.

V usage is TRBV10-3 and J usage is TRBJ1-1, with 7 nucleotides matching TRBD1. CDR1 is ENHRY and CDR2 is SYGVKD in the germline V gene. The V and J ends lost 3 bases and 1 base, in that order; junction bases with no gene match: 5. The CDR3 contains 15 residues. This CDR3 is CAISETTGANTEAFF. CDR3 DNA: TGTGCCATCAGTGAAACTACAGGGGCGAACACTGAAGCTTTCTTT.